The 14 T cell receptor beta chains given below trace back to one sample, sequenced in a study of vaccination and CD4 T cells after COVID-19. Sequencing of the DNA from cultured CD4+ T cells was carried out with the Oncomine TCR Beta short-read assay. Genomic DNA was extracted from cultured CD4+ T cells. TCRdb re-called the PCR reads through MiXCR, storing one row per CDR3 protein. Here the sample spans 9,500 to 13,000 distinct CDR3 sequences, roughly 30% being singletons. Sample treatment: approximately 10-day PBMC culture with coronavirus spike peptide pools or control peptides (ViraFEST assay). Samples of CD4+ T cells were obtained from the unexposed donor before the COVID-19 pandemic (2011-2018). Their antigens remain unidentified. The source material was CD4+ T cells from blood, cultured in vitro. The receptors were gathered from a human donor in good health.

For the CDR3, the DNA is TGTGCCAGCTTCGTAGCGGGAGCCACAGATACGCAGTATTTT. Amino acid sequence: CASFVAGATDTQYF. The J gene is TRBJ2-3, the V gene TRBV28; TRBD2 matches 9 bases. V gave up 8 bases and J gave up 2 bases; unmatched junction bases: 5. Germline V gene data show CDR1 as MDHEN and CDR2 as SYDVKM. The CDR3 has 14 amino acids.

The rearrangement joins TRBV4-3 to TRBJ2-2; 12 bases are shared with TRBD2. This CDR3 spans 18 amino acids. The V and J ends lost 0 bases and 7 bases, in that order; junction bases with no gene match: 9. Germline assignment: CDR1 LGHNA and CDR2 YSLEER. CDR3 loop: CASSQDSTSGRRIGELFF. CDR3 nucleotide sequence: TGCGCCAGCAGCCAAGATTCTACTAGCGGGAGGAGGATCGGGGAGCTGTTTTTT.

The CDR3 reads CASSLKPYTDTQYF. In nucleotides, the CDR3 is TGTGCCAGCAGTTTAAAACCGTACACAGATACGCAGTATTTT. The V and J genes are TRBV27 and TRBJ2-3, with D unclear. Germline V gives CDR1 MNHEY, CDR2 SMNVEV (reference sequence). The CDR3 sequence is 14 residues long. Trimming stripped 2 bases from V and 2 bases from J, with 8 bases between.

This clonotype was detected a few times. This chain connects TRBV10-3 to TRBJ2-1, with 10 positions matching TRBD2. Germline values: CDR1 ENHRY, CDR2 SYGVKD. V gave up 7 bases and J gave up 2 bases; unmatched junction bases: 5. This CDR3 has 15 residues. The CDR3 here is CAIKGLAGAYNEQFF. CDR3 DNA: TGTGCCATCAAGGGGCTAGCGGGAGCCTACAATGAGCAGTTCTTC.

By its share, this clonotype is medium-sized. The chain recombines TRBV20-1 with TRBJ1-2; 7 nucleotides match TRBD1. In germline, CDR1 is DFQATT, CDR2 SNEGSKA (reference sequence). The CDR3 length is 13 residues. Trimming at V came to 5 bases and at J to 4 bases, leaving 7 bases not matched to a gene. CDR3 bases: TGCAGTGCTTCACGACAGGGTTCCTATGGCTACACCTTC. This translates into CSASRQGSYGYTF.

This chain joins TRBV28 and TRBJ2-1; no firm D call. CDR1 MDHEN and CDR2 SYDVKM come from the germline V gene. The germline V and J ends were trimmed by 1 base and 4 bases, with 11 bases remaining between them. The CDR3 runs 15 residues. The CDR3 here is CASSLSPPWYNEQFF. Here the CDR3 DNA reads TGTGCCAGCAGTTTATCTCCCCCCTGGTACAATGAGCAGTTCTTC.

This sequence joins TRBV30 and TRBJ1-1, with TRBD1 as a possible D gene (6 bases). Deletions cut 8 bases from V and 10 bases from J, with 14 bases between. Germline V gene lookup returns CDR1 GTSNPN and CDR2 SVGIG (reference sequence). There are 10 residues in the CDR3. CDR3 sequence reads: CAGSTGAAFF. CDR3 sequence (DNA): TGTGCCGGTTCGACAGGCGCAGCTTTCTTT. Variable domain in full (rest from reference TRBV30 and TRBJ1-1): SQTIHQWPATLVQPVGSPLSLECTVEGTSNPNLYWYRQAAGRGLQLLFYSVGIGQISSEVPQNLSASRPQDRQFILSSKKLLLSDSGFYLCAGSTGAAFFGQGTRLTVV.

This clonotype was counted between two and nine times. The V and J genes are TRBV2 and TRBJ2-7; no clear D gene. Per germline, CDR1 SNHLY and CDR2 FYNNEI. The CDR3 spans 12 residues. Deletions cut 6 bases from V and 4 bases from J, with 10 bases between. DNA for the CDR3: TGTGCCAGCAGGATAGGAGAATACGAGCAGTACTTC. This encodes CASRIGEYEQYF.

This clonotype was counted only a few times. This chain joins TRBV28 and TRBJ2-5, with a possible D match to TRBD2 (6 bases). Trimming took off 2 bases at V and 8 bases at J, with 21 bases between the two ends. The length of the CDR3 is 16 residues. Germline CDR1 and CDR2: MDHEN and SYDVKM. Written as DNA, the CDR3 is TGTGCCAGCAGTTTAGAAGGAGGGCGGCCCCATGGAACCCAGTACTTC. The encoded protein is CASSLEGGRPHGTQYF.

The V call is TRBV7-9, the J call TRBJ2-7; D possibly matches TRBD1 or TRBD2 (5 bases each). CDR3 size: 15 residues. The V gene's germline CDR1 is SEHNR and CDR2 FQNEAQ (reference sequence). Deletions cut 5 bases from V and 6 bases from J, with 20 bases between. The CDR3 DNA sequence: TGTGCCAGCAGCACAGCAATAAGGGGAGAAGGCGAGCAGTACTTC. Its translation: CASSTAIRGEGEQYF.

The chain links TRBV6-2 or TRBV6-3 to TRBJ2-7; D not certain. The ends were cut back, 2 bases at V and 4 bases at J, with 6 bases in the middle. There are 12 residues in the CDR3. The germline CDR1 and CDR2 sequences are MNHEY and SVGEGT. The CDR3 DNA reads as TGTGCCAGCAGTTACCACAAGTACGAGCAGTACTTC. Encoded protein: CASSYHKYEQYF.

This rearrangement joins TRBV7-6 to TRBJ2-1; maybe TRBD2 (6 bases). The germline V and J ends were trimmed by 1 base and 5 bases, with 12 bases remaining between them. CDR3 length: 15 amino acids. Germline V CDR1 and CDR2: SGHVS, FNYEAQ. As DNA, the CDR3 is TGTGCCAGCAGCTTAGGGGTGAGGGAGGACAATGAGCAGTTCTTC. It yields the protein CASSLGVREDNEQFF.

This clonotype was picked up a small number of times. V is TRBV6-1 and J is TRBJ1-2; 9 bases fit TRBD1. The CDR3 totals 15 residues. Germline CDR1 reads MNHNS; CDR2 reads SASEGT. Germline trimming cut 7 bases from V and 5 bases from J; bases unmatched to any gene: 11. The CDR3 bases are TGTGCCAGCAATACACTAACCGGGACAGGGTATGGCTACACCTTC. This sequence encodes CASNTLTGTGYGYTF.

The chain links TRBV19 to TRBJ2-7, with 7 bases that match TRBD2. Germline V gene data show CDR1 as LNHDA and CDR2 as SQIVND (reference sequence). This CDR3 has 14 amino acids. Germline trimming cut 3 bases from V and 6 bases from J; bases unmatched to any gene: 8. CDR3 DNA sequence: TGTGCCAGTAGTATCCAGACTAGCTACGGCGAGCAGTACTTC. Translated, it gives CASSIQTSYGEQYF. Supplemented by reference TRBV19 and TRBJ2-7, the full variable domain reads DGGITQSPKYLFRKEGQNVTLSCEQNLNHDAMYWYRQDPGQGLRLIYYSQIVNDFQKGDIAEGYSVSREKKESFPLTVTSAQKNPTAFYLCASSIQTSYGEQYFGPGTRLTVT.